Presented here are 8 T cell receptor beta chains from one specimen sequenced in a study of blood T cell repertoires in COVID-19. This table comes from immunoSEQ multiplex PCR, and its TCRdb copy is limited to in-frame clones, with some not included. The sample lists approximately 150,000 clones; about four fifths were seen once. Sequenced sample: peripheral blood. The receptors shown here come from a man between 70 and 80 years old with active or convalescent COVID-19.

The chain carries TRBV7-8 and TRBJ1-1, with 10 positions matching TRBD1. The V and J ends lost 5 bases and 3 bases, in that order; junction bases with no gene match: 12. Germline V lookup: CDR1 SGHVS, CDR2 FQNEAQ. CDR3 size: 17 residues. The CDR3 region has the DNA TGTGCCAGCAGCACTAGTGGGACAGGGGTGAGGGACACTGAAGCTTTCTTT. It is translated as CASSTSGTGVRDTEAFF. The full variable domain, its missing parts supplied by reference TRBV7-8 and TRBJ1-1, is GAGVSQSPRYKVAKRGQDVALRCDPISGHVSLFWYQQALGQGPEFLTYFQNEAQLDKSGLPSDRFFAERPEGSVSTLKIQRTQQEDSAVYLCASSTSGTGVRDTEAFFGQGTRLTVV.

The rearrangement joins TRBV27 to TRBJ2-4, with D perhaps TRBD1 (6 bases). Trimming took off 8 bases at V and 6 bases at J, with 14 bases between the two ends. From germline, CDR1 is MNHEY and CDR2 SMNVEV (reference sequence). This CDR3 comprises 13 residues. Here the CDR3 reads CASGQTWGNIQYF. For the CDR3, the DNA is TGTGCCAGCGGACAGACTTGGGGAAACATTCAGTACTTC.

The chain links TRBV2 to TRBJ1-1; D call uncertain. The V gene lost 7 bases and the J gene lost 0 bases, with 9 bases spanning the gap. Per the germline V gene, CDR1 is SNHLY and CDR2 is FYNNEI. This CDR3 has 13 residues. The CDR3 nucleotides are TGTGCCAGCACGACGACACTGAACACTGAAGCTTTCTTT. Its protein is CASTTTLNTEAFF.

The chain joins TRBV6-6 to TRBJ1-1; maybe TRBD1 (6 bases). This CDR3 is built from 16 residues. Trimming took off 7 bases at V and 2 bases at J, with 20 bases between the two ends. CDR1 is MNHNY, CDR2 SVGAGI, per germline (reference sequence). CDR3 protein: CASNYRVVGHNTEAFF. The CDR3 bases are TGTGCCAGCAACTACAGGGTGGTGGGGCACAACACTGAAGCTTTCTTT.

This clone was counted only a few times. The J gene is TRBJ1-4, the V gene TRBV11-2; 8 nucleotides match TRBD1. After removal of 6 bases from V and 7 bases from J, the junction contained 4 bases not matched to a gene. The CDR3 covers 13 residues. Germline V gene sequence: CDR1 SGHAT, CDR2 FQNNGV. CDR3 sequence reads: CASRGQGSEKLFF. CDR3 DNA: TGTGCCAGCAGAGGACAGGGTTCTGAAAAACTGTTTTTT.

This chain links TRBV6-2 or TRBV6-3 with TRBJ1-5; weak D call: TRBD1 (5 bases). Germline-derived CDR1 and CDR2 are MNHEY and SVGEGT. V was trimmed by 0 bases and J by 6 bases, leaving 12 bases between them. The length of the CDR3 is 15 residues. The CDR3 nucleotides are TGTGCCAGCAGTTACTCTTCAGGGAACGGTCAGCCCCAGCATTTT. Translation gives CASSYSSGNGQPQHF.

V gene TRBV9 combines with J gene TRBJ2-3; D is perhaps TRBD1 (5 bases). Germline V gene sequence: CDR1 SGDLS, CDR2 YYNGEE. V shed 1 base and J shed 4 bases, with 13 bases lying between them. The CDR3 is 15 residues long. CDR3: CASSVQGSGADTQYF. In DNA form, the CDR3 reads TGTGCCAGCAGCGTACAGGGTTCGGGTGCAGATACGCAGTATTTT.

The chain's CDR3 is CASGPPNRDRNTIYF. The CDR3 DNA sequence: TGTGCTAGTGGACCTCCGAACAGGGATCGAAACACCATATATTTT. The chain recombines TRBV12-5 with TRBJ1-3, with D maybe TRBD1 (6 bases). This CDR3 region has 15 residues. V was trimmed by 6 bases and J by 5 bases, leaving 17 bases between them. Germline CDR1 is LGHNT and CDR2 is FRNRAP.